This T cell receptor beta chain was sequenced in a study of neurological immune-mediated disorders. Study-level findings and limits: Multiple sclerosis, the disease with the least TCR clonal expansion, fell below healthy controls, whereas HTLV-1-associated myelopathy showed the most.

V was trimmed by 1 base and J by 8 bases, leaving 11 bases between them. The CDR3 is 14 residues long. Germline-derived CDR1 and CDR2 are SGHAT and FQNNGV. Via MiXCR, TCRdb re-called the 5' RACE reads, giving one row per CDR3 protein. The profile shows 25,000 to 35,000 distinct CDR3 sequences, about a sixth of them singletons. Time point of the sample: technical triplicate 3. The study built sorted libraries from around 1 million CD4+ or CD8+ T cells. This clonotype was seen repeatedly, ten times or more. Its antigen remains unidentified. V is TRBV11-2 and J is TRBJ2-2; no clear D. Sequencing was done on a sample of CD4+ T cells from blood. This sequence was found in a female donor with HTLV-1-associated myelopathy (HAM/TSP). CDR3 DNA: TGTGCCAGCAGCTTAGGGGTCCCGAGGGGGGAGCTGTTTTTT. It translates to CASSLGVPRGELFF.